The rows below give T cell receptor beta chains drawn from one sample of a study of OX40 agonist ivuxolimab in advanced cancers. Libraries were prepared by immunoSEQ multiplex PCR; TCRdb keeps only in-frame clonotypes and omits some of them. The sample lists just over 80,000 clones; roughly 88% were seen once. The sample consisted of CD4+ or CD8+ T cells sorted from blood, taken in a trial of the OX40 agonist ivuxolimab. These receptors all stem from an adult with an advanced solid tumor such as melanoma, head and neck, liver or kidney cancer. Each CDR3 is given with its conserved first and last residue. A D gene is named only where the DNA matches it firmly. Some rows mark clone size as missing; the rest say once, few, many or name a class of expanded clone.

V gene	J gene	clone size	D gene	CDR3 DNA	CDR3 protein
TRBV9	TRBJ2-1	.	TRBD2	TGTGCCAGCAGCGTTTTGCCTAGCGGGAGTACCGGCAATGAGCAGTTCTTC	CASSVLPSGSTGNEQFF
TRBV19	TRBJ2-2	.	.	TGTGCCAGTAATCCCCCCGCGGAGACCGGGGAGCTGTTTTTT	CASNPPAETGELFF
TRBV15	TRBJ2-7	.	.	TGTGCCACCAGCAGAGATCTCCTAGTGAACTACGAGCAGTACTTC	CATSRDLLVNYEQYF
TRBV29-1	TRBJ2-3	.	TRBD2	TGCAGCGCTGGACTAGCGCTAGATACGCAGTATTTT	CSAGLALDTQYF
TRBV5-1	TRBJ2-1	.	TRBD2	TGCGCCAGCAGCCAAACTAGCGGGACTAGCTACAATGAGCAGTTCTTC	CASSQTSGTSYNEQFF
TRBV30	TRBJ2-5	.	.	TGTGCCTGGAGTATTAGCCTGGCGGAGACCCAGTACTTC	CAWSISLAETQYF
TRBV30	TRBJ2-5	.	TRBD2	TGTGCCTGGAGCCGGGGGGGGCGGGAGACCCAGTACTTC	CAWSRGGRETQYF
TRBV2	TRBJ1-1	few	TRBD1	TGTGCCAGCAACAGGGGAGGGGGGATGAACACTGAAGCTTTCTTT	CASNRGGGMNTEAFF
TRBV6-6	TRBJ1-1	.	TRBD1	TGTGCCAGCAGTTCACCGACAGGGTACGGCACTGAAGCTTTCTTT	CASSSPTGYGTEAFF
TRBV29-1	TRBJ2-3	.	.	TGCAGCGAGACGACAGGGAGGGCGCAGTATTTT	CSETTGRAQYF
TRBV29-1	TRBJ1-1	.	.	TGCAGCGTGGGGGAGGGGGAGGACACTGAAGCTTTCTTT	CSVGEGEDTEAFF
TRBV5-1	TRBJ1-2	.	TRBD1	TGCGCCAGCAGCTTAAATAACAGGGGGGACTATGGCTACACCTTC	CASSLNNRGDYGYTF
TRBV5-6	TRBJ1-5	.	.	TGTGCCAGCAGCTTGGGGGCCCGGGGTTCTCAGCCCCAGCATTTT	CASSLGARGSQPQHF
TRBV29-1	TRBJ1-4	.	.	TGCAGCGTTGAGGTTCCAGGGACAAATGAAAAACTGTTTTTT	CSVEVPGTNEKLFF
TRBV10-1	TRBJ2-1	.	.	TGCGCCAGCAGAGGAAGCGGTAGCTCCTACAATGAGCAGTTCTTC	CASRGSGSSYNEQFF
TRBV5-6	TRBJ1-2	.	TRBD1	TGTGCCAGCAGCTTGGGTACGACAGGGGAGGCTTATGGCTACACCTTC	CASSLGTTGEAYGYTF
TRBV6-5	TRBJ2-2	.	.	TGTGCCAGCAGTTCGATCGGGCGAGGAACCGGGGAGCTGTTTTTT	CASSSIGRGTGELFF
TRBV5-4	TRBJ1-1	.	TRBD1	TGTGCCAGCAGCCTTGGACAGGGTGTAGCTTTCTTT	CASSLGQGVAFF
TRBV18	TRBJ1-1	.	.	TGTGCCAGCTCACCACCCGGAGTCGGGGGACCGAACACTGAAGCTTTCTTT	CASSPPGVGGPNTEAFF
TRBV6-1	TRBJ2-3	.	.	TGTGCCAGCAGAGCAGGCACAGATACGCAGTATTTT	CASRAGTDTQYF
TRBV18	TRBJ1-2	.	TRBD1	TGTGCCAGCTCACCGGACAGGGACGGGTTCTATGGCTACACCTTC	CASSPDRDGFYGYTF
TRBV7-9	TRBJ2-2	.	.	TGTGCCAGCAGCCACCGGGACGACCGTACCGGGGAGCTGTTTTTT	CASSHRDDRTGELFF
TRBV19	TRBJ2-3	.	.	TGTGCCAGTAGTATGGGAAGAGCTAGCACAGATACGCAGTATTTT	CASSMGRASTDTQYF
TRBV27	TRBJ2-7	.	.	TGTGCCAGCAGTCACGGCCACAGGGCTAGGCACGAGCAGTACTTC	CASSHGHRARHEQYF
TRBV6-5	TRBJ1-5	.	.	TGTGCCAGCAAGACGGCAGGGTTCGGCAATCAGCCCCAGCATTTT	CASKTAGFGNQPQHF
TRBV4-1	TRBJ2-1	.	TRBD2	TGCGCCAGCAGCCAAGATCGGGCTAGCGGGGGGGGTAATGAGCAGTTCTTC	CASSQDRASGGGNEQFF
TRBV11-3	TRBJ2-5	.	TRBD1	TGTGCCAGCAGCTTAGGTCTCGGACAGGGCAAACAAGAGACCCAGTACTTC	CASSLGLGQGKQETQYF
TRBV7-2	TRBJ2-2	.	.	TGTGCCAGCAGCCCCTTATATATAGCCGGGGAGCTGTTTTTT	CASSPLYIAGELFF
TRBV9	TRBJ2-1	.	TRBD1	TGTGCCAGCAGCGTCAGGGGGCGGGCCTACAATGAGCAGTTCTTC	CASSVRGRAYNEQFF
TRBV7-2	TRBJ2-1	.	.	TGTGCCAGCAGCTTAGCTTGGGACAAGGAGCAGTTCTTC	CASSLAWDKEQFF
TRBV6-5	TRBJ1-1	.	.	TGTGCCAGCAGTCGACAGCCGAACACTGAAGCTTTCTTT	CASSRQPNTEAFF
TRBV9	TRBJ2-1	.	TRBD2	TGTGCCAGCAGCGCTAGCGGGAGGTTTGAAAAAGAGAATGAGCAGTTCTTC	CASSASGRFEKENEQFF
TRBV6-5	TRBJ2-1	.	.	TGTGCCAGCAGTTTATCGCAGTCCGTGGGGCAGTTCTTC	CASSLSQSVGQFF
TRBV5-1	TRBJ2-1	once	TRBD2	TGCGCCAGCAGCTTGGTGGGGGGGTCCCTCTACAATGAGCAGTTCTTC	CASSLVGGSLYNEQFF
TRBV11-2	TRBJ1-4	.	.	TGTGCCAGCAGCCGAGACAGATTAACTAATGAAAAACTGTTTTTT	CASSRDRLTNEKLFF
TRBV5-8	TRBJ2-7	.	.	TGTGCCAGCAGAAGAGGACATTCTTACGAGCAGTACTTC	CASRRGHSYEQYF
TRBV19	TRBJ1-1	.	.	TGTGCCAGTAGTGGGACGGTGAACACTGAAGCTTTCTTT	CASSGTVNTEAFF
TRBV6-5	TRBJ2-3	.	.	TGTGCCAGCAGAAAGCATTCGGGCACAGATACGCAGTATTTT	CASRKHSGTDTQYF
TRBV2	TRBJ2-7	few	.	TGTGCCAGCAGACGGACAGCCCGACTGGACGGGCAGTACTTC	CASRRTARLDGQYF
TRBV2	TRBJ1-2	.	.	TGTGCCTCCGCGGAAGGGGGAAAAAACTATGGCTACACCTTC	CASAEGGKNYGYTF
TRBV6-5	TRBJ1-2	.	TRBD1	TGTGCCAGCAGGGAGACAGGGTTGCGCTATGGCTACACCTTC	CASRETGLRYGYTF
TRBV9	TRBJ2-1	few	.	TGTGCCAGCAGCCGCGGCCGGACCTCCCCCAATGAGCAGTTCTTC	CASSRGRTSPNEQFF
TRBV5-4	TRBJ2-7	.	.	TGTGCCAGCAGTCGAGATCACTCATCCTACGAGCAGTACTTC	CASSRDHSSYEQYF
TRBV29-1	TRBJ2-7	.	.	TGCAGCGTCCCTAAAGGTATAGGGCTAGAGCAGTACTTC	CSVPKGIGLEQYF
TRBV27	TRBJ2-7	.	TRBD1	TGTGCCAGCAGTTTAAAGGCAGGGGGCAAGGGGGAGCAGTACTTC	CASSLKAGGKGEQYF
TRBV6-5	TRBJ1-1	.	TRBD1	TGTGCCAGCAGTTCCTGGACAGGTCGCACTGAAGCTTTCTTT	CASSSWTGRTEAFF
TRBV7-2	TRBJ2-7	once	TRBD2	TGTGCCAGCAGGAGAGCGGGGGGTGCCTACGAGCAGTACTTC	CASRRAGGAYEQYF
TRBV27	TRBJ2-7	.	TRBD2	TGTGCCAGCAGTCCCTACCTAGCGGGAGGGTCCTACGAGCAGTACTTC	CASSPYLAGGSYEQYF
TRBV9	TRBJ2-5	.	.	TGTGCCAGCAGCGTAGACAGTTTTGCCGAGACCCAGTACTTC	CASSVDSFAETQYF
TRBV15	TRBJ2-4	.	.	TGTGCCACCAGCGGAGGCTTAAACATTCAGTACTTC	CATSGGLNIQYF
TRBV30	TRBJ1-5	few	TRBD1	TGTGCCTGGAGTGTACAGGGGGGACAGCCCCAGCATTTT	CAWSVQGGQPQHF
TRBV30	TRBJ1-5	.	.	TGTGCCTGGAGTGTTTTGGGGGCCCTGCAGCCCCAGCATTTT	CAWSVLGALQPQHF
TRBV5-3	TRBJ2-1	.	.	TGTGCCAGAAGCTTTTGGGATCGAGATGAGCAGTTCTTC	CARSFWDRDEQFF
TRBV6-5	TRBJ1-1	.	.	TGTGCCAGCAGGGACATACAGGGAACTACTGAAGCTTTCTTT	CASRDIQGTTEAFF
TRBV30	TRBJ1-6	.	.	TGTGCCTGGAGCGGAGGAGTTAATTCACCCCTCCACTTT	CAWSGGVNSPLHF
TRBV10-2	TRBJ1-5	.	.	TGCGCCAGCAGTGAGAGTCGTAATCAGCCCCAGCATTTT	CASSESRNQPQHF
TRBV7-3	TRBJ1-1	.	.	TGTGCCAGCAGCTTAAATGCCATGAACACTGAAGCTTTCTTT	CASSLNAMNTEAFF
TRBV27	TRBJ2-3	.	.	TGTGCCAGCAGTTTAGGTCCCCCGGGGCTAGCGCTTCCTTATTTT	CASSLGPPGLALPYF